A selection of T cell receptor beta chains follows, all from one sample in a study of identical twins. TCRdb processed the 5' RACE reads anew with MiXCR; each CDR3 protein has one entry. This sample yields approximately 500,000 distinct CDR3 sequences, of which 24% are seen a single time; roughly 3% belongs to the top ten. These sequences were also reported in another study, on T cells expressing NK-cell markers.

Sample: CD4+ T cells sorted from blood. These receptors were taken from a woman between 18 and 29 years old in good health. CDR3s include the opening cysteine and the closing phenylalanine or tryptophan. D genes are given only for firm matches. Size values are once, few and many counts, or a class for expanded clones, and some rows have none.

j_gene,v_gene,d_gene,abundance,CDR3aa,CDR3nt
TRBJ2-1,TRBV7-9,TRBD1,-,CASSRIPGQGYNEQFF,TGTGCCAGCAGCAGGATACCGGGACAGGGGTACAATGAGCAGTTCTTC
TRBJ2-4,TRBV20-1,-,few,CSAGSGILRTKNIQYF,TGCAGTGCTGGATCCGGGATACTACGCACCAAAAACATTCAGTACTTC
TRBJ2-2,TRBV3-1,TRBD2,few,CASSLLGIAGARELFF,TGTGCCAGCAGCCTTTTGGGGATAGCGGGAGCCCGGGAGCTGTTTTTT
TRBJ2-7,TRBV12-3/TRBV12-4,-,many,CASSFGVGEQYF,TGTGCCAGCAGTTTTGGTGTCGGGGAGCAGTACTTC
TRBJ2-3,TRBV12-3/TRBV12-4,-,-,CASAGPPAWTDTQYF,TGTGCCTCTGCCGGGCCCCCCGCATGGACAGATACGCAGTATTTT
TRBJ2-3,TRBV29-1,TRBD2,-,CSVEDRVRLAGASTDTQYF,TGCAGCGTTGAAGACCGGGTAAGACTAGCGGGAGCCTCCACAGATACGCAGTATTTT
TRBJ2-5,TRBV25-1,-,many,CASSPQGQETQYF,TGTGCCAGCAGTCCCCAGGGACAAGAGACCCAGTACTTC
TRBJ2-1,TRBV7-9,TRBD2,-,CASSLSGAGVYNEQFF,TGTGCCAGCAGCTTAAGCGGAGCGGGGGTCTACAATGAGCAGTTCTTC
TRBJ2-1,TRBV3-1,-,few,CASSQVGRESSYNEQFF,TGTGCCAGCAGCCAAGTCGGACGGGAGAGCTCCTACAATGAGCAGTTCTTC
TRBJ2-3,TRBV7-9,TRBD2,-,CASSRQRDTDTQYF,TGTGCCAGCAGCCGTCAGCGGGACACAGATACGCAGTATTTT